This T cell receptor beta chain emerged from a study of cytomegalovirus exposure and HLA in healthy donors. The ends were cut back, 10 bases at V and 6 bases at J, with 13 bases in the middle. CDR1 and CDR2 from the germline V gene are SEHNR and FQNEAQ (reference sequence). The CDR3 contains 12 residues. The PCR was carried out with 60 Vbeta primers and 13 Jbeta primers. Assay used: immunoSEQ multiplex PCR; TCRdb lists only in-frame clones, some missing. The repertoire has roughly 150,000 clones, 70% to 85% of them found once; the top ten carry approximately 2.3%. Specimen: PBMCs. This TCR came from a male donor in good health and CMV-seronegative. The gene calls are TRBV7-9 and TRBJ2-1; maybe TRBD2 (5 bases). The CDR3 nucleotides are TGTGCCACCGCGGGTCCCCCCAATGAGCAGTTCTTC. Its protein is CATAGPPNEQFF.